This T cell receptor (beta chain) was identified in a study of post-analysis software for immune sequencing data. General study points: Elevated frequency relative to controls characterized several TRBV segments in patients, TRBV5-6, TRBV5-1 and TRBV20-1 among them.

This clonotype turned up a few times. The antigen remains undetermined. Unique molecular identifiers had been added to the TCR beta cDNA libraries. Each CDR3 protein is one row after TCRdb ran MiXCR on the PCR reads. The data hold 600,000 to 750,000 distinct CDR3 sequences, with approximately 60% observed a single time. V gave up 0 bases and J gave up 2 bases, with 6 bases separating them. In germline, CDR1 is ENHRY, CDR2 SYGVKD. This CDR3 comprises 14 residues. The sample comprised blood. The clonotype was recovered from a girl aged 2-10 years with multiple sclerosis. The chain has TRBV10-3 and TRBJ2-3, with D uncertain. CDR3 protein: CAISESTPTDTQYF. CDR3 DNA sequence: TGTGCCATCAGTGAGTCGACCCCCACAGATACGCAGTATTTT.